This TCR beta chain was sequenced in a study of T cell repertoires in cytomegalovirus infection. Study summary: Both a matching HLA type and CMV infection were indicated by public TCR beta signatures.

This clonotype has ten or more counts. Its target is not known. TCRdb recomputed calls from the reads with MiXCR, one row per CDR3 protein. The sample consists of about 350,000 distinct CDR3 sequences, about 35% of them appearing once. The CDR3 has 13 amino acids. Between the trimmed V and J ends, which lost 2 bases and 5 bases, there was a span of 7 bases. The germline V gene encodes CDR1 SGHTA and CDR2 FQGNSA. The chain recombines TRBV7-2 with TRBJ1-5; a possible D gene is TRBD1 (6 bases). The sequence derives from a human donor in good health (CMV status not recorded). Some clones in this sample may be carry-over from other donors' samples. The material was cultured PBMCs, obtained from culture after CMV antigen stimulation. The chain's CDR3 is CASSLRTDQPQHF. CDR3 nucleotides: TGTGCCAGCAGCTTAAGGACAGATCAGCCCCAGCATTTT.